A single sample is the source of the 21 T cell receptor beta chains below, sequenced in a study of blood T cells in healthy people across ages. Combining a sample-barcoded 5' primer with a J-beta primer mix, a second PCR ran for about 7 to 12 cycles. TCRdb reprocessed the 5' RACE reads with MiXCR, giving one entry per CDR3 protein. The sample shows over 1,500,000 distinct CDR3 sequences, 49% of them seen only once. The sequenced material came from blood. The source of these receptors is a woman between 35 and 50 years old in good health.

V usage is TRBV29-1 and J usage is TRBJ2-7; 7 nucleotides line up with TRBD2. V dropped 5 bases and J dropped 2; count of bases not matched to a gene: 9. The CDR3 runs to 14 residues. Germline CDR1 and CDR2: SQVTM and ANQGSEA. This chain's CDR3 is CSVFGGGQPYEQYF. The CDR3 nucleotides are TGCAGCGTTTTCGGCGGGGGTCAACCCTACGAGCAGTACTTC.

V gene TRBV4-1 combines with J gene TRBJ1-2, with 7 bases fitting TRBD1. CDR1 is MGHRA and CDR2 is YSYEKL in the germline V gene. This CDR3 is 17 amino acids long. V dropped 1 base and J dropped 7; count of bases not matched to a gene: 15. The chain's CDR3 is CASSQVPGQADAGGYTF. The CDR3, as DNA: TGCGCCAGCAGCCAAGTTCCCGGACAGGCCGATGCTGGTGGCTACACCTTC.

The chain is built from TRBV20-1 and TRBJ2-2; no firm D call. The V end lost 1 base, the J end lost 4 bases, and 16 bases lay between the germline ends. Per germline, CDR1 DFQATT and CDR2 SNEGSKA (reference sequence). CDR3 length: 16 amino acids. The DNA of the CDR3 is TGCAGTGCTAGAGCCGCCAGGACCGGTACCACCGGGGAGCTGTTTTTT. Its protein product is CSARAARTGTTGELFF.

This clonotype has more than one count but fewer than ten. For the CDR3, the DNA is TGTGCCAGCTGGGAGGGTTTGAATGAGCAGTTCTTC. Amino acids: CASWEGLNEQFF. J is TRBJ2-1 and V is TRBV12-3 or TRBV12-4, with 7 positions matching TRBD2. V gave up 8 bases and J gave up 7 bases; unmatched junction bases: 5. CDR3 length: 12 amino acids.

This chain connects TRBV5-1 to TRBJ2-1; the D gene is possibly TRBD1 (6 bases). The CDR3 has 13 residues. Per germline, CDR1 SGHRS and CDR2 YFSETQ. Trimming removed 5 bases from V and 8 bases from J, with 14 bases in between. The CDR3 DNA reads TGCGCCAGCAGTGACACAGGGTACGATGAGCAGTTCTTC. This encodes CASSDTGYDEQFF.

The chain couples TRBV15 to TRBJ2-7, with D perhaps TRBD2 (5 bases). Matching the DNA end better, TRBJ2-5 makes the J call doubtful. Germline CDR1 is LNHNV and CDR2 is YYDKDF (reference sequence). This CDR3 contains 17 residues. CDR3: CATSRDSPSSPRKTQYF. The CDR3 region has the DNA TGTGCCACCAGCAGAGATTCCCCGTCTAGCCCCAGGAAGACCCAGTACTTC.

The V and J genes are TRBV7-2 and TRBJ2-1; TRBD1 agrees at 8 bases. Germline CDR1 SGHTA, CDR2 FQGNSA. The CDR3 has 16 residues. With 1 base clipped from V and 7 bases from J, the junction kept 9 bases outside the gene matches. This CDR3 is CASSLVRTGRGNEQFF. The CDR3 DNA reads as TGTGCCAGCAGCTTAGTTAGGACAGGGCGGGGAAATGAGCAGTTCTTC.

The chain's CDR3 is CSVAAVHTDTQYF. The DNA of the CDR3 is TGCAGTGTGGCAGCGGTACACACAGATACGCAGTATTTT. J is TRBJ2-3 and V is TRBV20-1; TRBD2 might be the D (5 bases). Germline V gene lookup returns CDR1 DFQATT and CDR2 SNEGSKA (reference sequence). The CDR3 sequence is 13 residues long. The V end was cut by 7 bases, the J end by 2 bases, with 13 bases between.

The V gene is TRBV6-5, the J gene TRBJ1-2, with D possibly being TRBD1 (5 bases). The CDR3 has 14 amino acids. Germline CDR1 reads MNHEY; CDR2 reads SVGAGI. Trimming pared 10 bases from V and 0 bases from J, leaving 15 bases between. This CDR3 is CATRRGTPNYGYTF. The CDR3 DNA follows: TGTGCCACGCGGAGGGGCACTCCTAACTATGGCTACACCTTC.

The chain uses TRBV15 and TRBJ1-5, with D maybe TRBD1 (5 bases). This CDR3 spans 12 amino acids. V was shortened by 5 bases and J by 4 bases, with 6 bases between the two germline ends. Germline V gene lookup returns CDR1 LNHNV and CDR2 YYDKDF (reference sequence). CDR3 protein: CATSHRNQPQHF. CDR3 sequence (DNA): TGTGCCACCAGCCACAGGAATCAGCCCCAGCATTTT.

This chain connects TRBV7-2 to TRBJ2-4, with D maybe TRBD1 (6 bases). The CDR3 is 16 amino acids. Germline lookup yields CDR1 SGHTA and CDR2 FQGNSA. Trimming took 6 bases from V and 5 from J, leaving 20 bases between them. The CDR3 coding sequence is TGTGCCAGCAGGAAACAGGGAATCGGAAACGAAAACATTCAGTACTTC. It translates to CASRKQGIGNENIQYF.

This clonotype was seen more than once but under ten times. The CDR3 DNA is TGCAGCGCAGGTGGGACCGTTCGGGAGACCCAGTACTTC. Translating it yields CSAGGTVRETQYF. The V call is TRBV29-1, the J call TRBJ2-5; either TRBD1 or TRBD2 may fit D (5 bases each). This CDR3 comprises 13 residues. With 7 bases removed from V and 5 bases from J, the gap between germline ends came to 17 bases. CDR1 and CDR2 from the germline V gene are SQVTM and ANQGSEA.

The CDR3 region is CASSVTGVPQETQYF. CDR3 coding DNA: TGTGCCAGCAGCGTTACAGGGGTCCCCCAAGAGACCCAGTACTTC. The chain joins TRBV9 to TRBJ2-5, with 7 bases aligning to TRBD1. Germline-derived CDR1 and CDR2 are SGDLS and YYNGEE. This CDR3 contains 15 residues. V shed 2 bases and J 1 base; nucleotides not matched to a gene: 5.

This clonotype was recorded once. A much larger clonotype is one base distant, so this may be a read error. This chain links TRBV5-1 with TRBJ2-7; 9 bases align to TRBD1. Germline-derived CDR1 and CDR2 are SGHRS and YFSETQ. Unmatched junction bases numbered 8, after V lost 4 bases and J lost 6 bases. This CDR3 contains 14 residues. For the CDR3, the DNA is TGCGCCAGCAGCGCTAGGACAGGGGAAGTCGAGCAGTACTTC. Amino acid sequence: CASSARTGEVEQYF.

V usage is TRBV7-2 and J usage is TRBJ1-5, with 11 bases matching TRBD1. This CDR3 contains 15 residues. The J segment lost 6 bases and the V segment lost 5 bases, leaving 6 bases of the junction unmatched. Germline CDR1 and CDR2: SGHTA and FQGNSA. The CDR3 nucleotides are TGTGCCAGCAGCGAACAGGACAGGGGGCTTCAGCCCCAGCATTTT. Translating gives CASSEQDRGLQPQHF.

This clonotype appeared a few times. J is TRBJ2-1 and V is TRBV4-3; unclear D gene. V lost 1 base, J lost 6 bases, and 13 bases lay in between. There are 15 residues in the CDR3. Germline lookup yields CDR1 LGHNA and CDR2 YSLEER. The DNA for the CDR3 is TGCGCCAGCAGCCAAGGCTCCTCTAACTTCAATGAGCAGTTCTTC. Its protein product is CASSQGSSNFNEQFF.

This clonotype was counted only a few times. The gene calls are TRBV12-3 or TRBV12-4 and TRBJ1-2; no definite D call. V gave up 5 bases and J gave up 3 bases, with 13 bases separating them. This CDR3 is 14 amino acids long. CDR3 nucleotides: TGTGCCAGCAGTGGAGTACACGGAGACTATGGCTACACCTTC. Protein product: CASSGVHGDYGYTF.

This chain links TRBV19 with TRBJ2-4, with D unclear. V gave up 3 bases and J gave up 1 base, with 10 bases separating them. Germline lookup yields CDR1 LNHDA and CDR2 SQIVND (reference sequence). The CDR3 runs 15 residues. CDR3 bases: TGTGCCAGTAGTATTGGGCCCCAGGCCAAAAACATTCAGTACTTC. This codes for CASSIGPQAKNIQYF.

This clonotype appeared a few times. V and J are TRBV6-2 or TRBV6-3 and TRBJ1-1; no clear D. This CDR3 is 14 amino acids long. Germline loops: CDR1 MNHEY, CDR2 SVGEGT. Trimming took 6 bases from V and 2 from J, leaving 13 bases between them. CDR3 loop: CASRSPGGNTEAFF. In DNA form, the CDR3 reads TGTGCCAGCAGGTCCCCTGGAGGTAACACTGAAGCTTTCTTT.

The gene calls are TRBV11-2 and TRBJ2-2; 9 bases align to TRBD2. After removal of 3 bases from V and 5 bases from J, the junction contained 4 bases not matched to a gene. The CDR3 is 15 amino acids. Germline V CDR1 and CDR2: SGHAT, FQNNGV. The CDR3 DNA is TGTGCCAGCAGCTTCGGTCTAGCGGGGACCGGGGAGCTGTTTTTT. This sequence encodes CASSFGLAGTGELFF.

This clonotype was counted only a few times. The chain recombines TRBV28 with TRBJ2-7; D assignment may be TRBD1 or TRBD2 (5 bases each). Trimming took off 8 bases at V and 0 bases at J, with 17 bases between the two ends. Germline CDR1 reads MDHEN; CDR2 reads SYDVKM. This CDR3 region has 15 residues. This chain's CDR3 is CASSPRGITSYEQYF. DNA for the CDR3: TGTGCCAGCTCTCCGAGGGGTATTACCTCCTACGAGCAGTACTTC.